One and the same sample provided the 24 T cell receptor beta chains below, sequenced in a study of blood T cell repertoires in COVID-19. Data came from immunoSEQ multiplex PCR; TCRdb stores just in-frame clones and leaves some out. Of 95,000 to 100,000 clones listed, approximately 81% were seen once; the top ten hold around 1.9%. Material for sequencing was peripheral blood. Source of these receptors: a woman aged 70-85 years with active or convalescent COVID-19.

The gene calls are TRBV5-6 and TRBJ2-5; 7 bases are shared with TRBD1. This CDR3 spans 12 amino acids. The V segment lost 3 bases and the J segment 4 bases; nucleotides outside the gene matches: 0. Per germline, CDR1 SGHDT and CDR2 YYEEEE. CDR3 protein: CASSSGGETQYF. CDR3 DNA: TGTGCCAGCAGCTCAGGGGGAGAGACCCAGTACTTC.

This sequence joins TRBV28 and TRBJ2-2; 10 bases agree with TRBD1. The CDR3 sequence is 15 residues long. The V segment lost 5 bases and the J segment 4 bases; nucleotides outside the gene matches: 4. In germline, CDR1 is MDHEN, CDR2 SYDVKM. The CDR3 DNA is TGTGCCAGCAGTCGACAGGGGGCAGTCACCGGGGAGCTGTTTTTT. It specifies CASSRQGAVTGELFF.

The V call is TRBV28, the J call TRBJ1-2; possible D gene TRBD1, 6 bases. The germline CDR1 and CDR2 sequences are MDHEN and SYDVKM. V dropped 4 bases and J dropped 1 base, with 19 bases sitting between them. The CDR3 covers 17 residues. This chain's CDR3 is CASSSSRTDQINYGYTF. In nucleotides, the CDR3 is TGTGCCAGCAGTTCGTCCAGGACAGACCAGATTAACTATGGCTACACCTTC.

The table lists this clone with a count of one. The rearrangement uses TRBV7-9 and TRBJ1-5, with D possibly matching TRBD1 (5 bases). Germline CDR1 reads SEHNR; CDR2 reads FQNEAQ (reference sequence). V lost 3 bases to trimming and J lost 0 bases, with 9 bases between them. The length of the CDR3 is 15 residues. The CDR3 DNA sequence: TGTGCCAGCAGCTTGGGGGGTAGTAGCAATCAGCCCCAGCATTTT. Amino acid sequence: CASSLGGSSNQPQHF.

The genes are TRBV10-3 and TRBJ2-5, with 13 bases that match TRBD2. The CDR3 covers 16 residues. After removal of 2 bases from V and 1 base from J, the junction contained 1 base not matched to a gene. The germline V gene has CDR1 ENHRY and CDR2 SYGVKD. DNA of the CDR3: TGTGCCATCAGTGAGGGACTAGCGGGAGTCCAAGAGACCCAGTACTTC. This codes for CAISEGLAGVQETQYF.

DNA for the CDR3: TGTGCCAGCAGCCCCCGGGGGGGATCCACTGAAGCTTTCTTT. Amino acids: CASSPRGGSTEAFF. The rearrangement links TRBV7-2 to TRBJ1-1, with D possibly TRBD1 on 5 matching bases. The CDR3 length is 14 residues. V dropped 5 bases and J dropped 4 bases, with 14 bases sitting between them. The germline V gene has CDR1 SGHTA and CDR2 FQGNSA.

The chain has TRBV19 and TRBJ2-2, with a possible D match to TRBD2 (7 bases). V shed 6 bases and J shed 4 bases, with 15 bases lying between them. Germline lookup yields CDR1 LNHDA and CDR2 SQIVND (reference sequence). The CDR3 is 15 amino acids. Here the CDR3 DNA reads TGTGCCAGTAGCCATAGGGGGGGAGGCACCGGGGAGCTGTTTTTT. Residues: CASSHRGGGTGELFF.

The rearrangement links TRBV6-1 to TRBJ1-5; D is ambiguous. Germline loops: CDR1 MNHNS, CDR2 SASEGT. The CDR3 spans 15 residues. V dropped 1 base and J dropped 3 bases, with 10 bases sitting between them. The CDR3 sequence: CASSEEGGLNQPQHF. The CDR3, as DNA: TGTGCCAGCAGTGAAGAAGGTGGACTCAATCAGCCCCAGCATTTT.

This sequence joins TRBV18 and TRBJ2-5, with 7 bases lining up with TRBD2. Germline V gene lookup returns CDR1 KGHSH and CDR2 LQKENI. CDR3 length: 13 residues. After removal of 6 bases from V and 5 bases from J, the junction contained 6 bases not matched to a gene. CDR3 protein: CASSPGGAETQYF. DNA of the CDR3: TGTGCCAGCTCGCCGGGGGGTGCGGAGACCCAGTACTTC.

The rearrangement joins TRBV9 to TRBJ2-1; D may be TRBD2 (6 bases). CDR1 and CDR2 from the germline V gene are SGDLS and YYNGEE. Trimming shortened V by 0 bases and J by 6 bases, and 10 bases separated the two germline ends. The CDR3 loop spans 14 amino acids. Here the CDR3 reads CASSVAETSNEQFF. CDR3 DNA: TGTGCCAGCAGCGTAGCAGAGACTAGCAATGAGCAGTTCTTC.

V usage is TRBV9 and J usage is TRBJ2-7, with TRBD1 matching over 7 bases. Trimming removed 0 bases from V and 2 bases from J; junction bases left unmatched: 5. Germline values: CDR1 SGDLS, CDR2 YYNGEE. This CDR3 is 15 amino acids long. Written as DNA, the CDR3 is TGTGCCAGCAGCGTAGAAGGCAGGGGGACCTACGAGCAGTACTTC. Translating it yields CASSVEGRGTYEQYF.

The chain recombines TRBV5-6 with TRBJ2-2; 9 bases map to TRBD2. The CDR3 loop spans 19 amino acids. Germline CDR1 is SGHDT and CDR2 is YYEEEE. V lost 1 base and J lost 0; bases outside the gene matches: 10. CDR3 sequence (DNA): TGTGCCAGCAGCTTGTTTGCGACCCTAGCGGGGACGAACACCGGGGAGCTGTTTTTT. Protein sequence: CASSLFATLAGTNTGELFF. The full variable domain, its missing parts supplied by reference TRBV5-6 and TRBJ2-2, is DAGVTQSPTHLIKTRGQQVTLRCSPKSGHDTVSWYQQALGQGPQFIFQYYEEEERQRGNFPDRFSGHQFPNYSSELNVNALLLGDSALYLCASSLFATLAGTNTGELFFGEGSRLTVL.

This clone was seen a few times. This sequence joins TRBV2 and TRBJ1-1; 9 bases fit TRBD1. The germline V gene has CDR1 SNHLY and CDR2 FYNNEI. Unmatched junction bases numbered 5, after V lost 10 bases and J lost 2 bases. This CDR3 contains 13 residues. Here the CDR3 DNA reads TGTGCCACCCGGACAGGGGACAACACTGAAGCTTTCTTT. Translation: CATRTGDNTEAFF. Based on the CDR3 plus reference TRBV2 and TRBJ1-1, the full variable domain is EPEVTQTPSHQVTQMGQEVILRCVPISNHLYFYWYRQILGQKVEFLVSFYNNEISEKSEIFDDQFSVERPDGSNFTLKIRSTKLEDSAMYFCATRTGDNTEAFFGQGTRLTVV.

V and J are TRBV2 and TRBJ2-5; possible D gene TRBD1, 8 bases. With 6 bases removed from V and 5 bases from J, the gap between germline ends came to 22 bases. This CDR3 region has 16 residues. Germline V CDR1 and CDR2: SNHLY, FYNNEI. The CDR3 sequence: CASSDGTGGVRETQYF. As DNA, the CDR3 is TGTGCCAGCAGCGATGGAACAGGGGGGGTACGGGAGACCCAGTACTTC.

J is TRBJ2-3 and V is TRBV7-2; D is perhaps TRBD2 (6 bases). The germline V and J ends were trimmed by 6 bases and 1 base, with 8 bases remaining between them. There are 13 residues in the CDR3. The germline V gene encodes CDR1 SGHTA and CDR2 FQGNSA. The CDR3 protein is CASSSGGTDTQYF. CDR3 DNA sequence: TGTGCCAGCAGTTCGGGGGGCACAGATACGCAGTATTTT.

CDR3 bases: TGTGCCAGCTCACCACTGGGACAGAACACCGGGGAGCTGTTTTTT. This gives the protein CASSPLGQNTGELFF. The rearrangement links TRBV18 to TRBJ2-2, with a possible D match to TRBD1 (6 bases). The CDR3 loop spans 15 amino acids. V shed 1 base and J shed 1 base, with 7 bases lying between them. Looked up from germline, CDR1 is KGHSH and CDR2 is LQKENI.

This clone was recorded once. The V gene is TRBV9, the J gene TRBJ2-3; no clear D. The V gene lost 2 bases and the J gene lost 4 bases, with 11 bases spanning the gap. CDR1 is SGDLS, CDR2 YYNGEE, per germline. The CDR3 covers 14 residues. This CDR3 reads CASSVRRTADTQYF. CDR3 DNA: TGTGCCAGCAGCGTGAGGCGTACGGCAGATACGCAGTATTTT.

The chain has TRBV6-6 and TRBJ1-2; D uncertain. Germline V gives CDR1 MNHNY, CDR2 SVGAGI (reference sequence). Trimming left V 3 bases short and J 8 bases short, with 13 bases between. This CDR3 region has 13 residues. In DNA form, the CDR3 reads TGTGCCAGCAGTTATCCGCAGGTTGGGGGCTACACCTTC. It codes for CASSYPQVGGYTF.

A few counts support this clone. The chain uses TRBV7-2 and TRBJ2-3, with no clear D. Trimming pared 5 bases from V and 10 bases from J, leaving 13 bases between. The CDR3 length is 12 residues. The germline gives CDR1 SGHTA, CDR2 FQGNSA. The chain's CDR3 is CASSQVAQAQYF. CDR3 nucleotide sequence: TGTGCCAGCAGCCAGGTGGCTCAGGCGCAGTATTTT. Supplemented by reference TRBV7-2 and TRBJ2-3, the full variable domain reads GAGVSQSPSNKVTEKGKDVELRCDPISGHTALYWYRQSLGQGLEFLIYFQGNSAPDKSGLPSDRFSAERTGGSVSTLTIQRTQQEDSAVYLCASSQVAQAQYFGPGTRLTVL.

The CDR3 region is CASSEHRNTEAFF. The CDR3 DNA reads TGTGCCAGCAGCGAACACAGGAACACTGAAGCTTTCTTT. The chain carries TRBV9 and TRBJ1-1, with D unclear. CDR1 is SGDLS, CDR2 YYNGEE, per germline. The CDR3 length is 13 residues. The germline V and J ends were trimmed by 3 bases and 1 base, with 7 bases remaining between them.

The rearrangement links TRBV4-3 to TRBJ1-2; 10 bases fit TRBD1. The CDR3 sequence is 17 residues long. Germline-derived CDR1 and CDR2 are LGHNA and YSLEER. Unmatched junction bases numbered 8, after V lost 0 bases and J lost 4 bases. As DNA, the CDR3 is TGCGCCAGCAGCCAAGAGGCCCCGACAGGGGGCAGCTATGGCTACACCTTC. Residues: CASSQEAPTGGSYGYTF.

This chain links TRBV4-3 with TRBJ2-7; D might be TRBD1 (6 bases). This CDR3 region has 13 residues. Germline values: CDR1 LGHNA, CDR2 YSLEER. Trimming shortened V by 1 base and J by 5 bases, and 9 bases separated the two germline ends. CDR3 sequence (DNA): TGCGCCAGCAGCCAAGCCAGGGGAGACGAGCAGTACTTC. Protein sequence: CASSQARGDEQYF.

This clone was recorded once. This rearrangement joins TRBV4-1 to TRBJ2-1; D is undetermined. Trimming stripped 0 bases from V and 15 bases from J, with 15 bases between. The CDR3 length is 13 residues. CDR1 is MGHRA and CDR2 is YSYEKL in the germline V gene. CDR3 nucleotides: TGCGCCAGCAGCCAAGATCTGAGAACGAACCCGTTCTTC. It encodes CASSQDLRTNPFF.

This CDR3 is CASSADTRSEQFF. CDR3 nucleotide sequence: TGTGCCAGCAGCGCTGATACCCGGAGTGAGCAGTTCTTC. The J gene is TRBJ2-1, the V gene TRBV9; D unresolved. The germline gives CDR1 SGDLS, CDR2 YYNGEE. This CDR3 has 13 amino acids. With 3 bases removed from V and 9 bases from J, the gap between germline ends came to 13 bases.